These 8 T cell receptor beta chains originate from one sample sequenced in a study of PD-1 blockade in classical Hodgkin lymphoma. Relapse was seen in all patients after autologous stem cell transplantation, and brentuximab vedotin exposure was variable. Magnetic depletion of unwanted cells isolated CD4+ T cells from thawed PBMCs. Clones were sequenced by immunoSEQ multiplex PCR, and TCRdb holds only the in-frame ones, with some missing. The sample includes about 35,000 clones, 90% of them seen just once. The sample here was CD4+ T cells from blood, taken at baseline. The receptor source for this set is a human donor with classical Hodgkin lymphoma.

The V and J genes are TRBV9 and TRBJ1-3; tentative D call: TRBD1 (6 bases). CDR3 length: 15 amino acids. Trimming left V 2 bases short and J 0 bases short, with 9 bases between. Per germline, CDR1 SGDLS and CDR2 YYNGEE. This CDR3 reads CASSVEGGSGNTIYF. The CDR3 DNA reads TGTGCCAGCAGCGTCGAGGGGGGCTCTGGAAACACCATATATTTT.

The genes are TRBV28 and TRBJ1-5, with D maybe TRBD1 (6 bases). CDR3 length: 17 residues. Trimming took 1 base from V and 6 from J, leaving 19 bases between them. CDR1 MDHEN and CDR2 SYDVKM come from the germline V gene. For the CDR3, the DNA is TGTGCCAGCAGTTTATCGTTCCCGGGACAAGAGGGTCAGCCCCAGCATTTT. Amino acids: CASSLSFPGQEGQPQHF.

This clone has only one observation. The CDR3, as DNA: TGTGCCAGCAGCCCAGGGACAGATAGCACAGATACGCAGTATTTT. It encodes CASSPGTDSTDTQYF. This sequence joins TRBV2 and TRBJ2-3; 7 bases agree with TRBD1. Per germline, CDR1 SNHLY and CDR2 FYNNEI. The CDR3 is made up of 15 amino acids. After removal of 6 bases from V and 0 bases from J, the junction contained 6 bases not matched to a gene.

The chain is built from TRBV10-3 and TRBJ2-1, with 8 nucleotides matching TRBD2. Trimming removed 4 bases from V and 0 bases from J; junction bases left unmatched: 5. CDR1 ENHRY and CDR2 SYGVKD come from the germline V gene. The CDR3 has 16 residues. The CDR3 protein is CAISAVSGSSYNEQFF. The CDR3 DNA reads TGTGCCATCAGTGCCGTCAGCGGGAGCTCCTACAATGAGCAGTTCTTC.

This clone was seen just once. The chain couples TRBV30 to TRBJ2-7, with 10 nucleotides matching TRBD2. The CDR3 loop spans 14 amino acids. CDR1 and CDR2 from the germline V gene are GTSNPN and SVGIG (reference sequence). V shed 2 bases and J 4 bases; nucleotides not matched to a gene: 5. The DNA for the CDR3 is TGTGCCTGGAGTCCACTAGCGGGAATTTACGAGCAGTACTTC. Amino acids: CAWSPLAGIYEQYF.

The chain carries TRBV6-5 and TRBJ2-7, with a tentative D call TRBD1 (6 bases). In germline, CDR1 is MNHEY, CDR2 SVGAGI. The V end lost 6 bases, the J end lost 0 bases, and 12 bases lay between the germline ends. The CDR3 loop spans 14 amino acids. The CDR3 nucleotides read TGTGCCAGCAGACGCGACAGGACCTCCTACGAGCAGTACTTC. It is translated as CASRRDRTSYEQYF.

The chain uses TRBV7-2 and TRBJ2-7; 10 bases are a match to TRBD2. Germline-derived CDR1 and CDR2 are SGHTA and FQGNSA. The junction had 8 bases not matched to a gene; V was cut back by 1 base and J by 2 bases. This CDR3 is 17 amino acids long. CDR3 sequence (DNA): TGTGCCAGCAGCTTAGTAGGTCTAGCGGGAGCTCCCTACGAGCAGTACTTC. Translated, it gives CASSLVGLAGAPYEQYF.

The V and J genes are TRBV5-1 and TRBJ2-7; no reliable D call. CDR1 SGHRS and CDR2 YFSETQ come from the germline V gene. The V end was cut by 2 bases, the J end by 0 bases, with 0 bases between. This CDR3 spans 11 amino acids. CDR3 DNA: TGCGCCAGCAGCTTCTCCTACGAGCAGTACTTC. It specifies CASSFSYEQYF.